The 32 T cell receptor beta chains reported below all come from one sample, sequenced in a study of T cells after yellow fever vaccination (dated by TCRdb to the late 2010s). The protocol used for the library was 5' RACE. The instrument was an Illumina HiSeq 2500. TCRdb handled the public reads itself, with Q25 trimming in fastp and clone calling in MiXCR, and kept productive beta chains. Each CDR3 protein appears once, grouped with its most common genes and DNA. This sample holds some 400,000 distinct CDR3 sequences; 6.2% were observed only once. 15% of the sample comes from the top ten. In the paper's terms, the treatment or condition label means: live attenuated yellow fever vaccine strain. Sequenced material: PBMCs, taken 5 days after the yellow fever booster vaccination. Every receptor here comes from a man aged 25 to 40 who received the YFV17D yellow fever vaccine.

This clonotype was picked up many times. V is TRBV5-5 and J is TRBJ2-1, with TRBD2 matching over 12 bases. CDR3 length: 15 amino acids. CDR1 and CDR2 (germline): SGHKS, YYEKEE (reference sequence). J lost 5 bases, V lost 4 bases, and 4 bases had no gene match. CDR3 in amino acids: CASSTGLAGNNEQFF. The CDR3 coding sequence is TGTGCCAGCAGCACGGGACTAGCGGGTAACAATGAGCAGTTCTTC.

This clonotype was recorded at least ten times. The chain has TRBV5-1 and TRBJ1-1, with 7 bases lining up with TRBD1. The germline V gene encodes CDR1 SGHRS and CDR2 YFSETQ. CDR3 size: 15 residues. V lost 5 bases, J lost 4 bases, and 11 bases stayed unmatched. The CDR3 loop reads CASRMGPAGGTEAFF. In DNA, the CDR3 is TGCGCCAGCAGGATGGGGCCCGCAGGGGGCACTGAAGCTTTCTTT.

This clonotype was recorded at least ten times. The DNA for the CDR3 is TGCGCCAGCAATGGGGGAGCCCGCGGTACGCAGTATTTT. Amino acids: CASNGGARGTQYF. The chain is built from TRBV5-1 and TRBJ2-3, with D possibly called TRBD1 or TRBD2 (5 bases each). The CDR3 runs 13 residues. In germline, CDR1 is SGHRS, CDR2 YFSETQ. Trimming shortened V by 6 bases and J by 8 bases, and 16 bases separated the two germline ends.

Many counts were recorded for this clonotype. The CDR3 sequence: CASSSQGGTQHF. The CDR3 DNA is TGTGCCAGCAGCTCACAGGGTGGGACACAGCATTTT. The rearrangement joins TRBV7-2 to TRBJ1-5, with D tentatively TRBD1 (6 bases). The CDR3 loop spans 12 amino acids. Germline V gene lookup returns CDR1 SGHTA and CDR2 FQGNSA. Trimming took 4 bases from V and 13 from J, leaving 14 bases between them.

The V gene is TRBV6-6, the J gene TRBJ1-5; TRBD1 matches at 8 bases. Per the germline V gene, CDR1 is MNHNY and CDR2 is SVGAGI (reference sequence). V was pared by 8 bases and J by 7 bases, with 4 bases of the junction left unmatched. This CDR3 is 12 amino acids long. CDR3 in DNA: TGTGCCAGCCACACAGGGGGACAGCCCCAGCATTTT. Translated, it gives CASHTGGQPQHF.

This clonotype was seen a few times. The chain has TRBV28 and TRBJ2-1; D could derive from TRBD1 or TRBD2 (5 bases each). Germline CDR1 and CDR2: MDHEN and SYDVKM. The CDR3 runs to 11 residues. The CDR3 coding sequence is TGTGCTGGGGGTTCCTACAATGAGCAGTTCTTC. Translated: CAGGSYNEQFF.

V gene TRBV5-4 combines with J gene TRBJ2-2; D is tentatively TRBD1 or TRBD2 (5 bases each). From germline, CDR1 is SGHNT and CDR2 YYREEE (reference sequence). The CDR3 has 16 amino acids. V was clipped by 3 bases and J by 10 bases, with 22 bases between them. The CDR3 loop is CASSSHGTSREEELFF. As DNA, the CDR3 is TGTGCCAGCAGCTCCCACGGGACCTCAAGAGAGGAGGAGCTGTTTTTT.

The rearrangement links TRBV29-1 to TRBJ2-7; weak D call: TRBD1 (5 bases). Germline CDR1 reads SQVTM; CDR2 reads ANQGSEA. Deletions cut 4 bases from V and 0 bases from J, with 13 bases between. The CDR3 contains 14 residues. CDR3 amino acids: CSVVPGFSSYEQYF. CDR3 nucleotides: TGCAGCGTTGTACCAGGGTTCAGCTCCTACGAGCAGTACTTC.

This clonotype occurred many times. The rearrangement uses TRBV6-1 and TRBJ2-1; D is ambiguous. This CDR3 is 16 amino acids long. V was clipped by 5 bases and J by 0 bases, with 14 bases between them. CDR1 MNHNS and CDR2 SASEGT come from the germline V gene. CDR3 amino acids: CASSPPPRASYNEQFF. The CDR3 DNA reads as TGTGCCAGCAGTCCCCCACCCCGAGCCTCCTACAATGAGCAGTTCTTC.

This clonotype was detected ten times or more. The chain couples TRBV12-3 or TRBV12-4 to TRBJ1-5; D is ambiguous. The CDR3 covers 11 residues. Trimming cost V 3 bases and J 11 bases, with 8 bases left between them. CDR3 protein: CASSLDIAQHF. DNA for the CDR3: TGTGCCAGCAGTTTGGATATAGCCCAGCATTTT.

The sample holds many counts of this clonotype. V gene TRBV5-8 combines with J gene TRBJ1-2; TRBD1 matches at 10 bases. The germline V gene encodes CDR1 SGHTS and CDR2 YDEGEE. With 4 bases clipped from V and 4 bases from J, the junction kept 4 bases outside the gene matches. The CDR3 runs 14 residues. CDR3 sequence: CASSSRTGGYGYTF. CDR3 nucleotide sequence: TGTGCCAGCAGCAGCCGGACAGGGGGCTATGGCTACACCTTC.

The table lists this clonotype with many counts. This rearrangement joins TRBV20-1 to TRBJ2-3; no firm D call. The CDR3 contains 12 residues. Per germline, CDR1 DFQATT and CDR2 SNEGSKA (reference sequence). The V gene lost 4 bases and the J gene lost 2 bases, with 7 bases spanning the gap. The DNA of the CDR3 is TGCAGTGCTATGCCTGCCACAGATACGCAGTATTTT. It specifies CSAMPATDTQYF.

The V and J genes are TRBV12-3 or TRBV12-4 and TRBJ1-5; tentatively, D is TRBD1 (6 bases). The CDR3 totals 19 residues. Between the trimmed V and J ends, which lost 3 bases and 4 bases, there was a span of 25 bases. CDR3 coding DNA: TGTGCCAGCAGTTTGGCCGCCGGGACAAGACTTTCTATAAATCAGCCCCAGCATTTT. This codes for CASSLAAGTRLSINQPQHF.

This clonotype came up a few times. The V and J genes are TRBV29-1 and TRBJ2-2, with 8 bases that match TRBD1. The V gene's germline CDR1 is SQVTM and CDR2 ANQGSEA. The CDR3 has 13 amino acids. The trim removed 7 bases at V and 4 bases at J, leaving 5 bases unmatched. The CDR3: CSADRGRTGELFF. DNA of the CDR3: TGCAGCGCAGACAGGGGCCGCACCGGGGAGCTGTTTTTT.

This clonotype came up many times. This chain joins TRBV18 and TRBJ2-5; D may match TRBD1 or TRBD2 (5 bases each). CDR3 length equals 14 residues. The germline V gene has CDR1 KGHSH and CDR2 LQKENI. V was pared by 3 bases and J by 4 bases, with 12 bases between. The DNA for the CDR3 is TGTGCCAGCTCACCTCTCGAGGGGACAGAGACCCAGTACTTC. Amino acid sequence: CASSPLEGTETQYF.

About this clonotype: This may arise from a read error, as a much more abundant clone is one base away. The V gene is TRBV5-1, the J gene TRBJ2-1, with TRBD2 matching over 7 bases. Per the germline V gene, CDR1 is SGHRS and CDR2 is YFSETQ. This CDR3 is 16 amino acids long. CDR3 coding DNA: TGCGCCTGCAGCTTGGGAGGCGGGAGTAGGAACAATGAGCAGTTCTTC. Translated: CACSLGGGSRNNEQFF. The full variable domain, rest sourced from reference TRBV5-1 and TRBJ2-1, is KAGVTQTPRYLIKTRGQQVTLSCSPISGHRSVSWYQQTPGQGLQFLFEYFSETQRNKGNFPGRFSGRQFSNSRSEMNVSTLELGDSALYLCACSLGGGSRNNEQFFGPGTRLTVL.

The sample holds many counts of this clonotype. V gene TRBV10-2 combines with J gene TRBJ2-7; 7 nucleotides agree with TRBD2. The CDR3 runs to 15 residues. Germline lookup yields CDR1 WSHSY and CDR2 SAAADI. Unmatched junction bases numbered 7, after V lost 4 bases and J lost 1 base. DNA of the CDR3: TGCGCCAGCAGTGTAAAGCTAGCGGATTCCTACGAGCAGTACTTC. Translated, it gives CASSVKLADSYEQYF.

This clonotype has ten or more counts. The CDR3 here is CASSLALSSGRTDTQYF. In nucleotides, the CDR3 is TGTGCCAGCAGCTTAGCGCTGTCTAGCGGGAGGACAGATACGCAGTATTTT. This sequence joins TRBV7-2 and TRBJ2-3; TRBD2 matches at 11 bases. The J segment lost 3 bases and the V segment lost 0 bases, leaving 5 bases of the junction unmatched. Germline CDR1 and CDR2: SGHTA and FQGNSA. The CDR3 sequence is 17 residues long.

The rearrangement joins TRBV3-1 to TRBJ2-7, with D tentatively TRBD1 (5 bases). V lost 3 bases to trimming and J lost 6 bases, with 15 bases between them. CDR1 and CDR2 from the germline V gene are LGHDT and YNNKEL (reference sequence). The CDR3 length is 14 residues. CDR3 in amino acids: CASSHLDSLGEQYF. CDR3 coding DNA: TGTGCCAGCAGCCACCTCGACAGCCTCGGCGAGCAGTACTTC.

The CDR3 bases are TGCGCCAGCAGCTCGGGACTAGCGGGAGTCGGCCGCGAAGAGACCCAGTACTTC. Protein sequence: CASSSGLAGVGREETQYF. The chain combines TRBV5-1 with TRBJ2-5; TRBD2 matches at 14 bases. Germline loops: CDR1 SGHRS, CDR2 YFSETQ. Unmatched junction bases numbered 10, after V lost 3 bases and J lost 3 bases. The CDR3 totals 18 residues.

The CDR3: CASSLETISSYEQYF. The CDR3 DNA follows: TGTGCCAGCAGCTTAGAAACTATCTCTTCCTACGAGCAGTACTTC. The chain couples TRBV13 to TRBJ2-7; no firm D call. Germline assignment: CDR1 PRHDT and CDR2 FYEKMQ (reference sequence). CDR3 length: 15 amino acids. V lost 1 base to trimming and J lost 1 base, with 11 bases between them.

As regards this clonotype: A much larger clone lies a single base off, so this may be a read error. In nucleotides, the CDR3 is TGTGCCAGCAGCCCTACGGGCTTGAACACTGACGCTTTCTTT. Its translation is CASSPTGLNTDAFF. The rearrangement uses TRBV12-3 or TRBV12-4 and TRBJ1-1; D gene unclear. The CDR3 runs 14 residues.

This clonotype was counted only a few times. V and J are TRBV5-5 and TRBJ2-2, with 7 bases that match TRBD1. The V gene end was trimmed by 4 bases and the J gene end by 5 bases; junction bases not matched to a gene: 5. CDR3 length equals 14 residues. CDR1 is SGHKS and CDR2 is YYEKEE in the germline V gene (reference sequence). CDR3 in DNA: TGTGCCAGCAGCGGCTGGGGACAGACCGGGGAGCTGTTTTTT. This gives the protein CASSGWGQTGELFF.

This clonotype was observed many times. The chain joins TRBV6-5 to TRBJ2-7; D not certain. The germline CDR1 and CDR2 sequences are MNHEY and SVGAGI. Trimming shortened V by 4 bases and J by 2 bases, and 9 bases separated the two germline ends. CDR3 length: 13 residues. The CDR3 sequence is CASSSSDAYEQYF. Written as DNA, the CDR3 is TGTGCCAGCAGTTCAAGCGACGCCTACGAGCAGTACTTC.

This clonotype was detected a few times. This rearrangement joins TRBV4-3 to TRBJ2-2; 8 bases align to TRBD1. With V trimmed by 0 bases and J by 1 base, 1 base remained unmatched. This CDR3 is 16 amino acids long. CDR1 and CDR2 from the germline V gene are LGHNA and YSLEER. As DNA, the CDR3 is TGCGCCAGCAGCCAAGATGGGACAGGGAACACCGGGGAGCTGTTTTTT. Its translation is CASSQDGTGNTGELFF.

The gene calls are TRBV25-1 and TRBJ2-7, with TRBD2 matching 7 bases. The germline V gene encodes CDR1 MGHDK and CDR2 SYGVNS. There are 16 residues in the CDR3. The V and J ends lost 5 bases and 2 bases, in that order; junction bases with no gene match: 12. CDR3 bases: TGTGCCAGCAGTACCTTCGGGGGGAGTAGGCCCTACGAGCAGTACTTC. It encodes CASSTFGGSRPYEQYF.

This clonotype was detected ten times or more. The chain couples TRBV5-1 to TRBJ2-6; TRBD1 is a possible D gene (6 bases). The V gene's germline CDR1 is SGHRS and CDR2 YFSETQ. The V end was cut by 4 bases, the J end by 2 bases, with 13 bases between. The CDR3 length is 16 residues. The CDR3 is CASSITGRPGANVLTF. In nucleotides, the CDR3 is TGCGCCAGCAGCATCACAGGGAGACCTGGGGCCAACGTCCTGACTTTC.

This clonotype showed up just a few times. The chain uses TRBV10-3 and TRBJ2-5; the D gene could be TRBD1 or TRBD2 (5 bases each). V lost 4 bases and J 9 bases, leaving 15 bases between the germline ends. Germline V CDR1 and CDR2: ENHRY, SYGVKD. CDR3 length: 13 amino acids. CDR3 sequence reads: CAISAGREGAQYF. CDR3 DNA: TGTGCCATCAGTGCGGGACGGGAAGGAGCCCAGTACTTC.

Note on this clonotype: One end of the junction varies from germline; a read error may be responsible. The chain couples TRBV20-1 to TRBJ2-3, with 10 bases that match TRBD2. Germline V gives CDR1 DFQATT, CDR2 SNEGSKA (reference sequence). This CDR3 comprises 16 residues. In DNA, the CDR3 is TGCTGTGCTTTGTTAGCGGGAGGAACAAGCACAGATACGCAGTATTTT. The encoded protein is CCALLAGGTSTDTQYF.

The chain links TRBV20-1 to TRBJ2-7, with D perhaps matching TRBD1 (6 bases). Germline CDR1 is DFQATT and CDR2 is SNEGSKA (reference sequence). Trimming took 0 bases from V and 3 from J, leaving 15 bases between them. This CDR3 contains 15 residues. In nucleotides, the CDR3 is TGCAGTGCTAGAGATATACTGCAGGGGAACTACGAGCAGTACTTC. Translating gives CSARDILQGNYEQYF.

V is TRBV7-2 and J is TRBJ1-5; D possibly corresponds to TRBD1 (6 bases). CDR1 SGHTA and CDR2 FQGNSA come from the germline V gene. The CDR3 length is 14 residues. V was clipped by 2 bases and J by 6 bases, with 11 bases between them. The CDR3 DNA reads as TGTGCCAGCAGCTTAAAGGGGGGCAGTCAGCCCCAGCATTTT. Translated, it gives CASSLKGGSQPQHF.

The sample holds many counts of this clonotype. The CDR3 here is CASSPSRWSEAFF. The CDR3 coding sequence is TGTGCCAGCAGTCCATCCAGGTGGTCTGAAGCTTTCTTT. V usage is TRBV6-1 and J usage is TRBJ1-1, with D unclear. This CDR3 region has 13 residues. Germline lookup yields CDR1 MNHNS and CDR2 SASEGT. V was cut by 5 bases and J by 6 bases, with 13 bases left in between.